Following are 2 T cell receptor beta chains from one sample sequenced in a study of blood T cell repertoires in COVID-19. Only in-frame clones appear in the TCRdb table, and some are missing; sequencing was by immunoSEQ multiplex PCR. The sample holds about 58,000 clones, about 78% seen once. The sample taken for sequencing was peripheral blood. The receptors stem from a human donor in a cohort sampled during active COVID-19.

V is TRBV6-6 and J is TRBJ2-2; D gene unclear. V lost 4 bases, J lost 4 bases, and 7 bases lay in between. Germline V gene data show CDR1 as MNHNY and CDR2 as SVGAGI (reference sequence). The CDR3 is made up of 13 amino acids. CDR3 bases: TGTGCCAGCAGTTCCGAGCGCACCGGGGAGCTGTTTTTT. It specifies CASSSERTGELFF.

The rearrangement joins TRBV21-1 to TRBJ2-3; whether TRBD2, the table's D call, matches the DNA was not checked. TRBV21-1 is flagged as a pseudogene. CDR3 length: 16 amino acids. CDR3 in amino acids: CASSEGLAGEGDTQYF. In DNA form, the CDR3 reads TGTGCCAGCAGCGAGGGACTAGCGGGAGAGGGGGATACGCAGTATTTT.